A selection of T cell receptor beta chains follows, all from one sample in a study of vaccination effects on CD4 cells after COVID-19. The data were produced by immunoSEQ multiplex PCR, yet TCRdb's version contains in-frame clones alone and is incomplete. The sample yields approximately 30,000 clones, around 82% seen once. Antigen specificity for these receptors is unknown. The specimen was CD4+ T cells from PBMCs cultured with HCoV-NL63 spike peptides, collected after COVID-19 vaccination. The receptors originated from a human donor who received a COVID-19 vaccine. Some clones in this sample may be carry-over from other donors' samples. Each CDR3 is given with its conserved first and last residue. A D gene is named only where the DNA matches it firmly. The size field is filled for only some rows; it gives once, few, many or a size class.

d_gene: -
abundance: -
j_gene: TRBJ2-1
v_gene: TRBV7-2
CDR3aa: CASSRIRGQSSGPYNEQFF
CDR3nt: TGTGCCAGCAGCCGTATCAGGGGCCAGTCTTCAGGCCCTTACAATGAGCAGTTCTTC

d_gene: TRBD1
abundance: -
j_gene: TRBJ1-1
v_gene: TRBV11-2
CDR3aa: CASSSLDRGTEAFF
CDR3nt: TGTGCCAGCAGCTCTCTGGACAGGGGCACTGAAGCTTTCTTT

d_gene: -
abundance: -
j_gene: TRBJ2-3
v_gene: TRBV3-1/TRBV3-2
CDR3aa: CASSPLGGTQYF
CDR3nt: TGTGCCAGCAGCCCTCTTGGGGGTACGCAGTATTTT

d_gene: -
abundance: -
j_gene: TRBJ1-4
v_gene: TRBV7-9
CDR3aa: CASSLAGRGVDEKLFF
CDR3nt: TGTGCCAGCAGCTTAGCTGGCCGGGGCGTGGATGAAAAACTGTTTTTT

d_gene: -
abundance: -
j_gene: TRBJ2-5
v_gene: TRBV6-5
CDR3aa: CASTRMVGYQETQYF
CDR3nt: TGTGCCAGCACTAGGATGGTTGGGTACCAAGAGACCCAGTACTTC

d_gene: -
abundance: -
j_gene: TRBJ2-2
v_gene: TRBV7-5
CDR3aa: CARSLRTGVVGELFF
CDR3nt: TGTGCCAGAAGCTTAAGGACAGGGGTTGTCGGGGAGCTGTTTTTT

d_gene: -
abundance: -
j_gene: TRBJ2-1
v_gene: TRBV29-1
CDR3aa: CSAKARANEQFF
CDR3nt: TGCAGCGCCAAAGCACGTGCAAATGAGCAGTTCTTC

d_gene: -
abundance: -
j_gene: TRBJ1-2
v_gene: TRBV6-1
CDR3aa: CASSDNVRVIYGYTF
CDR3nt: TGTGCCAGCAGTGATAACGTCAGGGTTATTTATGGCTACACCTTC

d_gene: -
abundance: -
j_gene: TRBJ2-2
v_gene: TRBV4-1
CDR3aa: CASSLQRNTGELFF
CDR3nt: TGCGCCAGCAGCCTACAGAGGAACACCGGGGAGCTGTTTTTT

d_gene: -
abundance: -
j_gene: TRBJ1-5
v_gene: TRBV19
CDR3aa: CASSKDRDQPQHF
CDR3nt: TGTGCCAGTAGTAAAGACAGAGATCAGCCCCAGCATTTT

d_gene: -
abundance: once
j_gene: TRBJ2-7
v_gene: TRBV28
CDR3aa: CASSITLRYEQYF
CDR3nt: TGTGCCAGCAGTATTACACTGCGGTACGAGCAGTACTTC

d_gene: TRBD1
abundance: once
j_gene: TRBJ2-2
v_gene: TRBV2
CDR3aa: CASRTYRGRAGELFF
CDR3nt: TGTGCCAGCAGGACTTACAGGGGGCGGGCCGGGGAGCTGTTTTTT

d_gene: -
abundance: -
j_gene: TRBJ2-5
v_gene: TRBV7-2
CDR3aa: CASSLEGVETQYF
CDR3nt: TGTGCCAGCAGCTTAGAGGGCGTGGAGACCCAGTACTTC

d_gene: -
abundance: -
j_gene: TRBJ2-2
v_gene: TRBV3-1/TRBV3-2
CDR3aa: CASSRQGGLFF
CDR3nt: TGTGCCAGCAGCCGTCAAGGTGGGCTGTTTTTT

d_gene: -
abundance: -
j_gene: TRBJ1-1
v_gene: TRBV19
CDR3aa: CASSLPGARTEAFF
CDR3nt: TGTGCCAGTAGTCTCCCGGGGGCCCGGACTGAAGCTTTCTTT

d_gene: -
abundance: once
j_gene: TRBJ2-2
v_gene: TRBV7-9
CDR3aa: CASSLGQNTGELFF
CDR3nt: TGTGCCAGCAGCTTGGGACAGAACACCGGGGAGCTGTTTTTT

d_gene: TRBD2
abundance: -
j_gene: TRBJ2-3
v_gene: TRBV9
CDR3aa: CASSGQAGATDTQYF
CDR3nt: TGTGCCAGCAGCGGACAAGCGGGGGCAACAGATACGCAGTATTTT

d_gene: TRBD2
abundance: -
j_gene: TRBJ2-1
v_gene: TRBV6-1
CDR3aa: CASSEADFWGGYNEQFF
CDR3nt: TGTGCCAGCAGTGAAGCGGATTTTTGGGGGGGATACAATGAGCAGTTCTTC

d_gene: TRBD2
abundance: -
j_gene: TRBJ2-5
v_gene: TRBV7-2
CDR3aa: CASSTRGVSIQETQYF
CDR3nt: TGTGCCAGCAGCACCCGGGGGGTTTCAATTCAAGAGACCCAGTACTTC

d_gene: -
abundance: -
j_gene: TRBJ1-1
v_gene: TRBV14
CDR3aa: CASSQAKGVDTEAFF
CDR3nt: TGTGCCAGCAGCCAGGCGAAGGGCGTCGACACTGAAGCTTTCTTT

d_gene: -
abundance: -
j_gene: TRBJ2-1
v_gene: TRBV4-1
CDR3aa: CASSQAVGEDEQFF
CDR3nt: TGCGCCAGCAGCCAAGCAGTTGGGGAGGATGAGCAGTTCTTC

d_gene: -
abundance: -
j_gene: TRBJ2-5
v_gene: TRBV5-1
CDR3aa: CASSASSSSETQYF
CDR3nt: TGCGCCAGCAGCGCTAGCTCGAGTTCGGAGACCCAGTACTTC

d_gene: -
abundance: -
j_gene: TRBJ1-4
v_gene: TRBV4-1
CDR3aa: CASSLNPGEKLFF
CDR3nt: TGCGCCAGCAGCCTAAATCCGGGGGAAAAACTGTTTTTT

d_gene: TRBD1
abundance: -
j_gene: TRBJ1-2
v_gene: TRBV9
CDR3aa: CASSRKTGANNYGYTF
CDR3nt: TGTGCCAGCAGCCGTAAGACAGGGGCTAATAACTATGGCTACACCTTC

d_gene: -
abundance: -
j_gene: TRBJ2-2
v_gene: TRBV19
CDR3aa: CASSILNTGELFF
CDR3nt: TGTGCCAGTAGTATTTTGAACACCGGGGAGCTGTTTTTT

d_gene: -
abundance: -
j_gene: TRBJ1-2
v_gene: TRBV24-1
CDR3aa: CATSDATGPLNYGYTF
CDR3nt: TGTGCCACCAGTGATGCCACGGGGCCTCTTAACTATGGCTACACCTTC

d_gene: -
abundance: -
j_gene: TRBJ1-1
v_gene: TRBV6-4
CDR3aa: CASRGAVGTEAFF
CDR3nt: TGTGCCAGCAGGGGGGCCGTGGGGACTGAAGCTTTCTTT

d_gene: TRBD1
abundance: once
j_gene: TRBJ1-2
v_gene: TRBV27
CDR3aa: CASRKGQTNYGYTF
CDR3nt: TGTGCCAGCAGGAAGGGACAGACCAACTATGGCTACACCTTC

d_gene: TRBD1
abundance: -
j_gene: TRBJ1-1
v_gene: TRBV20-1
CDR3aa: CSASGRTGAEAFF
CDR3nt: TGCAGTGCTAGTGGTCGGACAGGCGCTGAAGCTTTCTTT

d_gene: -
abundance: -
j_gene: TRBJ1-1
v_gene: TRBV25-1
CDR3aa: CARKEAGWAFF
CDR3nt: TGTGCCAGGAAAGAGGCTGGGTGGGCTTTCTTT

d_gene: -
abundance: -
j_gene: TRBJ1-3
v_gene: TRBV5-1
CDR3aa: CASSPDGGLYTIYF
CDR3nt: TGCGCCAGCAGCCCGGACGGAGGCTTGTACACCATATATTTT

d_gene: TRBD2
abundance: once
j_gene: TRBJ2-1
v_gene: TRBV7-2
CDR3aa: CASSLAGWGFWASGENNEQFF
CDR3nt: TGTGCCAGCAGCTTAGCAGGTTGGGGCTTCTGGGCTAGCGGGGAGAACAATGAGCAGTTCTTC

d_gene: -
abundance: -
j_gene: TRBJ1-2
v_gene: TRBV6-6
CDR3aa: CASSYVAGYGYTF
CDR3nt: TGTGCCAGCAGTTACGTTGCCGGATATGGCTACACCTTC

d_gene: -
abundance: -
j_gene: TRBJ2-5
v_gene: TRBV12-3/TRBV12-4
CDR3aa: CASSFGVEETQYF
CDR3nt: TGTGCCAGCAGTTTTGGGGTGGAAGAGACCCAGTACTTC

d_gene: -
abundance: -
j_gene: TRBJ1-4
v_gene: TRBV12-3/TRBV12-4
CDR3aa: CASTGPANKRLFF
CDR3nt: TGTGCCTCCACCGGGCCCGCGAACAAAAGGCTGTTTTTT

d_gene: TRBD1
abundance: -
j_gene: TRBJ2-1
v_gene: TRBV6-1
CDR3aa: CASSGQGINEQFF
CDR3nt: TGTGCCAGCAGTGGACAGGGTATCAATGAGCAGTTCTTC

d_gene: -
abundance: -
j_gene: TRBJ1-5
v_gene: TRBV19
CDR3aa: CASKDSLNQPQHF
CDR3nt: TGTGCCAGTAAGGACAGCCTCAATCAGCCCCAGCATTTT

d_gene: TRBD1
abundance: -
j_gene: TRBJ2-3
v_gene: TRBV18
CDR3aa: CASSPLQGAVTDTQYF
CDR3nt: TGTGCCAGCTCACCTTTACAGGGGGCCGTCACAGATACGCAGTATTTT

d_gene: TRBD1
abundance: -
j_gene: TRBJ2-1
v_gene: TRBV5-1
CDR3aa: CASSTGVSLNEQFF
CDR3nt: TGCGCCAGCAGTACAGGGGTTAGTCTGAATGAGCAGTTCTTC

d_gene: -
abundance: -
j_gene: TRBJ1-2
v_gene: TRBV6-5
CDR3aa: CASSRTANYGYTF
CDR3nt: TGTGCCAGCAGTAGGACAGCTAACTATGGCTACACCTTC